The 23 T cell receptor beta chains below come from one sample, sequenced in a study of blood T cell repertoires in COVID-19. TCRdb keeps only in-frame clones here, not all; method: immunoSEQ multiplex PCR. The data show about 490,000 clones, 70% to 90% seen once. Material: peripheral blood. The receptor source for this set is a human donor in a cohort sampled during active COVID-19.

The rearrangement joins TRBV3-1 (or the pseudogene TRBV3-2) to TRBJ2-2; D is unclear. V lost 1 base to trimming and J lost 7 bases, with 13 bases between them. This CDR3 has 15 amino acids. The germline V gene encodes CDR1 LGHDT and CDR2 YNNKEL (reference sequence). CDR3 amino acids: CASSQGRGNGGELFF. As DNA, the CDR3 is TGTGCCAGCAGCCAAGGAAGAGGTAATGGCGGGGAGCTGTTTTTT.

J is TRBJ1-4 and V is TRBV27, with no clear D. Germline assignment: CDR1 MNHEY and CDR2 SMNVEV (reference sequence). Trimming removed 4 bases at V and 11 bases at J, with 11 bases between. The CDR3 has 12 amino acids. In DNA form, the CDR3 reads TGTGCCAGCAGTTCCCGGCTCGGGAAACTGTTTTTT. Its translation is CASSSRLGKLFF.

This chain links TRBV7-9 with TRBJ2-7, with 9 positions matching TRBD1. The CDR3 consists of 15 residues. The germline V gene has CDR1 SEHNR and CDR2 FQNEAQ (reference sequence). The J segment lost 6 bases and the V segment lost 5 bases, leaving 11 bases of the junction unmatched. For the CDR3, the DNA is TGTGCCAGCAGCCTAGGGGGGACAGGGACTGGCGAGCAGTACTTC. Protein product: CASSLGGTGTGEQYF.

This CDR3 reads CASSSRTSGRAADTQYF. CDR3 sequence (DNA): TGTGCCAGTAGTTCCCGGACTAGCGGGAGGGCCGCAGATACGCAGTATTTT. The chain uses TRBV19 and TRBJ2-3, with 15 bases fitting TRBD2. V was pared by 5 bases and J by 4 bases, with 7 bases of the junction left unmatched. From germline, CDR1 is LNHDA and CDR2 SQIVND (reference sequence). This CDR3 has 17 residues.

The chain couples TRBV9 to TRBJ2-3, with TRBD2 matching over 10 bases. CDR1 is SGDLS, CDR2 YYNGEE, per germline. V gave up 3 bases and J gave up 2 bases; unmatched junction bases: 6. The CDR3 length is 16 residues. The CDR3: CASSGTSGTFTDTQYF. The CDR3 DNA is TGTGCCAGCAGCGGCACTAGCGGGACCTTCACAGATACGCAGTATTTT.

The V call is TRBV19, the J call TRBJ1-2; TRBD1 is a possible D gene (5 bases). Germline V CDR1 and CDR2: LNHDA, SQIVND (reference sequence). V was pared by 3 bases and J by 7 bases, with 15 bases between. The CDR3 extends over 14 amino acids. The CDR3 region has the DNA TGTGCCAGTAGTATGGGCAGGGTCGGTGGTGGCTACACCTTC. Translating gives CASSMGRVGGGYTF.

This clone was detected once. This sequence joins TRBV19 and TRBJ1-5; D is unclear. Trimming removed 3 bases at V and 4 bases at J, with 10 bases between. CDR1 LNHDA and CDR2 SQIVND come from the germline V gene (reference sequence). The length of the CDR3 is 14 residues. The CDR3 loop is CASSMRRENQPQHF. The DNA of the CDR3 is TGTGCCAGTAGTATGAGGAGGGAAAATCAGCCCCAGCATTTT.

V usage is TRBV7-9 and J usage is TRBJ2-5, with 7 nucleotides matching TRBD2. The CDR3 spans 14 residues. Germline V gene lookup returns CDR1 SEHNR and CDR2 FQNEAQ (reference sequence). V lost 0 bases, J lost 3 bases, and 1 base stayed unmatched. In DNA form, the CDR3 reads TGTGCCAGCAGCTTAGCGGCGGGGGAAGAGACCCAGTACTTC. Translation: CASSLAAGEETQYF.

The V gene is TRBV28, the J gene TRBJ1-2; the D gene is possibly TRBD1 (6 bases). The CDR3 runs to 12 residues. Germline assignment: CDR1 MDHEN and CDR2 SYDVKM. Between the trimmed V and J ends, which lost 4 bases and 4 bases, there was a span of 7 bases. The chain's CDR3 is CASSSGVYGYTF. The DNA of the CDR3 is TGTGCCAGCAGTTCAGGGGTCTATGGCTACACCTTC.

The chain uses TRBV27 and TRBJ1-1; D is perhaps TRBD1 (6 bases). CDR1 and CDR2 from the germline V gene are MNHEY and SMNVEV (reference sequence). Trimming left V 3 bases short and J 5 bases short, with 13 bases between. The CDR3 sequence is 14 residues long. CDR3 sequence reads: CASSFRGTGTEAFF. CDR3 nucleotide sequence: TGTGCCAGCAGTTTCAGGGGTACGGGGACTGAAGCTTTCTTT.

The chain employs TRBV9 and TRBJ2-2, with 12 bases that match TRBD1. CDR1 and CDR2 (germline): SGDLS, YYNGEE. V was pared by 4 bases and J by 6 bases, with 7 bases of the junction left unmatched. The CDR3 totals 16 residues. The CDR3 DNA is TGTGCCAGCAGCCCTCGGGGACAGGGGGCGGCCGGGGAGCTGTTTTTT. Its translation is CASSPRGQGAAGELFF.

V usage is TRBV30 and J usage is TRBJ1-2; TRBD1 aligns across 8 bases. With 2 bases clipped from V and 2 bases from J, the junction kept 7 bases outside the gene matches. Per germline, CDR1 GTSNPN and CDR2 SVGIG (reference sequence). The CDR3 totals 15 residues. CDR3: CAWSTSRTGNYGYTF. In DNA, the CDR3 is TGTGCCTGGAGTACATCCCGGACAGGGAACTATGGCTACACCTTC. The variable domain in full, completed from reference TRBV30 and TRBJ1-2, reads SQTIHQWPATLVQPVGSPLSLECTVEGTSNPNLYWYRQAAGRGLQLLFYSVGIGQISSEVPQNLSASRPQDRQFILSSKKLLLSDSGFYLCAWSTSRTGNYGYTFGSGTRLTVV.

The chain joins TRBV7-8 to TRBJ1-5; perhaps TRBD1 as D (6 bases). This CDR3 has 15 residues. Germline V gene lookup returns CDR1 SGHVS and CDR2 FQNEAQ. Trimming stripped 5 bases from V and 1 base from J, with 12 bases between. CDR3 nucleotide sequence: TGTGCCAGCAGCCAGGGGATCCGAAGCAATCAGCCCCAGCATTTT. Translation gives CASSQGIRSNQPQHF.

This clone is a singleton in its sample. The CDR3 bases are TGTGCCAGCAGCCAGCTCTCAGTGCTCTCTGGAAACACCATATATTTT. Amino acid sequence: CASSQLSVLSGNTIYF. The chain recombines TRBV14 with TRBJ1-3, with D unclear. Germline V gives CDR1 SGHDN, CDR2 FVKESK. The length of the CDR3 is 16 residues. Between the trimmed V and J ends, which lost 3 bases and 0 bases, there was a span of 12 bases. The entire variable domain, with the rest obtained from reference TRBV14 and TRBJ1-3, is as follows: EAGVTQFPSHSVIEKGQTVTLRCDPISGHDNLYWYRRVMGKEIKFLLHFVKESKQDESGMPNNRFLAERTGGTYSTLKVQPAELEDSGVYFCASSQLSVLSGNTIYFGEGSWLTVV.

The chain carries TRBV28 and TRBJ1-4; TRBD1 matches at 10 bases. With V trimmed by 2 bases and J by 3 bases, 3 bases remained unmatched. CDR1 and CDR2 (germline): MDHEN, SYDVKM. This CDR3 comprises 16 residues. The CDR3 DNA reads TGTGCCAGCAGTTTACCCGGACAGGGGGCTAATGAAAAACTGTTTTTT. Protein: CASSLPGQGANEKLFF. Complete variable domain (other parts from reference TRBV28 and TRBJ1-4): DVKVTQSSRYLVKRTGEKVFLECVQDMDHENMFWYRQDPGLGLRLIYFSYDVKMKEKGDIPEGYSVSREKKERFSLILESASTNQTSMYLCASSLPGQGANEKLFFGSGTQLSVL.

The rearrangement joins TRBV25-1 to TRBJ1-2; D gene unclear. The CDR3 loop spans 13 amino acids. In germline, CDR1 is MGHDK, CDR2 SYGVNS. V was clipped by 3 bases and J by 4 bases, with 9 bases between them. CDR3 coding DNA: TGTGCCAGCAGTGATGCGAACGGCTATGGCTACACCTTC. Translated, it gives CASSDANGYGYTF.

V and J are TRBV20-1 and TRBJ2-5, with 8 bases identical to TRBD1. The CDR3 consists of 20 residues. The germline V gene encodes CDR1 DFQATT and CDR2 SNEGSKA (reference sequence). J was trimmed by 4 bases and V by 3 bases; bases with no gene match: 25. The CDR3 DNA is TGCAGTGCTAGTCTGACAGGGGCCAAGAATTGGTCCCCCAAAGGAGAGACCCAGTACTTC. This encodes CSASLTGAKNWSPKGETQYF.

DNA for the CDR3: TGTGCCAGCAGCCCGGGACAGACTAATGAAAAACTGTTTTTT. Protein: CASSPGQTNEKLFF. V gene TRBV6-2 or TRBV6-3 combines with J gene TRBJ1-4; 7 nucleotides match TRBD1. Trimming at V came to 6 bases and at J to 2 bases, leaving 3 bases not matched to a gene. Germline CDR1 is MNHEY and CDR2 is SVGEGT. CDR3 length: 14 amino acids.

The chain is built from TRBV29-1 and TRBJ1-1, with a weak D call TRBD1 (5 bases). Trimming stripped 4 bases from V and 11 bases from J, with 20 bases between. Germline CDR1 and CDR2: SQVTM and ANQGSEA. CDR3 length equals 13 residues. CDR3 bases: TGCAGCGTTGGGGGGAGGACTTCAAACAGGGCTTTCTTT. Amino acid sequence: CSVGGRTSNRAFF.

The CDR3 DNA sequence: TGTGCCAGCAGCCAAGGGACAGGAAATCAGCCCCAGCATTTT. Amino acids: CASSQGTGNQPQHF. The V gene is TRBV3-1 (or the pseudogene TRBV3-2), the J gene TRBJ1-5, with 7 bases fitting TRBD1. CDR1 LGHDT and CDR2 YNNKEL come from the germline V gene (reference sequence). The CDR3 is 14 amino acids. V shed 1 base, J shed 4 bases, and the junction held 1 base outside the gene matches.

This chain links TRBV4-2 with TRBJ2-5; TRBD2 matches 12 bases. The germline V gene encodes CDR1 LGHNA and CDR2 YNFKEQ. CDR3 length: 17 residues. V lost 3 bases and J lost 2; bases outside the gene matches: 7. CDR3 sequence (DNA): TGTGCCAGCAGCCAGGAAAGGACTAGCGGGGCTCAAGAGACCCAGTACTTC. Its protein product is CASSQERTSGAQETQYF.

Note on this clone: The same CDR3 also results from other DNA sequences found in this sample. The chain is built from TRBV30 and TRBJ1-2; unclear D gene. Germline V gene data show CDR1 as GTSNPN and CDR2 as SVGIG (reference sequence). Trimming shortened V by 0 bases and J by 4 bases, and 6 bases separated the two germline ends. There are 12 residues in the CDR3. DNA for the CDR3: TGTGCCTGGAGTGTCGGCGGCTATGGCTACACCTTC. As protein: CAWSVGGYGYTF.

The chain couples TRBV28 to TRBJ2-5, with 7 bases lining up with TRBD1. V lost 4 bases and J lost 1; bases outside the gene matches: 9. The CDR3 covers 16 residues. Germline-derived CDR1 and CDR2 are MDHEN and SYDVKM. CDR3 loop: CASSSPTSGGQETQYF. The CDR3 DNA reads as TGTGCCAGCAGTTCTCCCACCTCAGGGGGCCAAGAGACCCAGTACTTC.